The T cell receptor beta chain described here comes from a study of blood T cell repertoires in COVID-19. About the research overall: There were acute and convalescent COVID-19 samples, and they came from the United States, Italy and Spain.

Profiling relied on immunoSEQ multiplex PCR, and the TCRdb table lists in-frame clones only, not all of them. This sample yields around 300,000 clones, of which approximately 85% are seen a single time; around 7.8% belongs to the top ten. The receptor comes from a human donor in a cohort sampled during active COVID-19. Sequencing used peripheral blood.

CDR3 sequence reads: CASSRGGALRRNTEAFF. The CDR3 nucleotides are TGTGCCAGCAGCAGGGGGGGTGCGTTACGGAGGAACACTGAAGCTTTCTTT. The chain recombines TRBV7-2 with TRBJ1-1; the D gene is possibly TRBD1 (6 bases). Germline lookup yields CDR1 SGHTA and CDR2 FQGNSA. Trimming left V 5 bases short and J 1 base short, with 20 bases between. The CDR3 covers 17 residues.